This T cell receptor beta chain was sequenced for a study of blood T cells in healthy people across ages (dated by TCRdb to about 2015). About the full investigation: In model experiments, template switching captured about one uniquely barcoded TCR beta cDNA molecule for every two T cells. Age-related changes in TCR beta repertoire diversity were measured in the study by deep sequencing normalized with unique cDNA molecular identifiers. Four age groups were formed from the donors: young (average about 16 years), middle-aged (roughly 38), aged (about 68) and long-lived (around 82). To avoid experimental bias, donors of different ages were spread randomly across the sequencing lanes. For two donors (one aged 18 to 30 and one aged 80 or older), the study analyzed two additional independent replicas of 1 million unique cDNA reads from the same blood draw.

Library method: 5' RACE. Sequenced using an Illumina HiSeq 2500. A second PCR of about 6 to 11 cycles was performed with a sample-barcoded 5' primer and a J-beta primer mix. A unique molecular identifier was introduced onto each TCR beta cDNA molecule by a template-switch 5' adaptor carrying 12 random nucleotides. At least 3 million CDR3-containing paired-end reads were obtained from each sample. First-strand cDNA synthesis was performed from all RNA using the Mint cDNA synthesis kit, with priming by a TRBC-specific oligonucleotide. Following uracil-DNA glycosylase treatment, a first 18-cycle PCR with universal primers M1SS and BC2_uni_R was performed on all cDNA. The study's own analysis went as follows. For normalization, 1 million high-quality reads were randomly selected from each sample, with every read carrying a distinct molecular identifier. Instead of being binned into consensus sequences, reads with shared molecular identifiers were discarded. MiTCR, run with a Q25 quality threshold and the strictest error-elimination algorithm, handled CDR3 identification, clonotype clustering and error correction. Lower-bound total TCR beta diversity was estimated with a nonparametric unseen species model using Euler transformation. In TCRdb, the public reads were trimmed at Q25 with fastp and aligned with MiXCR, with productive beta chains retained. All rows with the same CDR3 protein become a single entry with the most common DNA and genes. The V and J calls follow TCRdb's processing rather than the paper's. Present in this sample are over 300,000 distinct CDR3 sequences, over 45% of which were seen just once. The ten largest clonotypes hold roughly 51% of the sample.

Here is what the overall study found, with its caveats: Because profiling used bulk unsorted PBMCs, naive and antigen-experienced compartments could not be compared conclusively. Because the CMV infection status of the donors was unknown, age-related changes in expanded clonotypes may potentially have been confounded. Estimates of total diversity based on one million sequenced T cells were considered lower bounds and underestimates. As age increased, observed TCR beta diversity per million T cells dropped in a roughly linear way, and a significant reduction was already evident by age around 41. Compared with the aged group, the long-lived group had more naive CD4+ T cells, fewer expanded clones and increased TCR diversity, a pattern suggesting age selection. A strong correlation was found between observed TCR beta diversity and the percentage of naive T cells measured by flow cytometry.

The donors were roughly 38 Caucasian individuals from Russia, aged 6 to 90 years, who were systemically healthy. Around 10 milliliters of peripheral blood were drawn from each donor into EDTA-treated Vacutainer tubes. Ficoll-Paque density-gradient centrifugation was used to isolate PBMCs, with at least 6.5 million per sample. Trizol reagent was used to extract total RNA from the PBMCs, yielding at least 5.5 micrograms per sample. The percentages of naive CD45RAhigh/CD27high T cells were determined by flow cytometry on a PBMC aliquot from every donor. Trimming leaves V shorter by 3 bases and J shorter by 6 bases, with the junction holding 10 bases beyond the gene matches. The CDR3, cysteine through phenylalanine, is 17 amino acids long. The CDR3 DNA has 51 bases and is translated from base 1. Via the germline V gene (reference sequence), CDR1 is DFQATT and CDR2 SNEGSKA. Note on this clonotype: Which antigen it targets is not known. No per-base quality is available; no much larger clone lies one base away.

Sequences were obtained from blood. The V gene is TRBV20-1 and the J gene is TRBJ2-1, with 14 middle bases fitting TRBD2. The TCR originated in a man in his sixties in good health. The CDR3 reads as follows: CSASPGTSGSLSNEQFF. The DNA sequence follows: TGCAGTGCTAGCCCCGGGACTAGCGGGAGCTTGTCCAATGAGCAGTTCTTC.